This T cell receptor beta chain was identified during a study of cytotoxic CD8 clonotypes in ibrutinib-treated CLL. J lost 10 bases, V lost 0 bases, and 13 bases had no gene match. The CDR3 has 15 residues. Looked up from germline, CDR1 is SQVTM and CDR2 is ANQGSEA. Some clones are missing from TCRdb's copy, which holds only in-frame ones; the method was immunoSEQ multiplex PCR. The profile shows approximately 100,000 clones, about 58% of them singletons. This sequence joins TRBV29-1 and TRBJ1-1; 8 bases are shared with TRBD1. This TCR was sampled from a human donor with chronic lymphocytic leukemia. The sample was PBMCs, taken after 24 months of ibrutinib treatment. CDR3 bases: TGCAGCGTTGAAGATCATCCCCAAACAGGGACAGGAGCTTTCTTT. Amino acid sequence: CSVEDHPQTGTGAFF.